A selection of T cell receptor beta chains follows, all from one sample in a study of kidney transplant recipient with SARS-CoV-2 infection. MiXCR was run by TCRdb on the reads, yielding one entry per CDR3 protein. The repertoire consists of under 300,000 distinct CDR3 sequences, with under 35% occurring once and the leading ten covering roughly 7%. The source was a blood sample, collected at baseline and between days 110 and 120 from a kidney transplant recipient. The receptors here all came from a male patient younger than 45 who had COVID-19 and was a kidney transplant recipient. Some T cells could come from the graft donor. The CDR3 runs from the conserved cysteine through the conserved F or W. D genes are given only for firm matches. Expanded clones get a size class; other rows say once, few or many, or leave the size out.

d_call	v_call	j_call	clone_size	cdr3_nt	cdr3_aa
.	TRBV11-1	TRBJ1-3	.	TGTGCCAGCAGCCAACGCGGGGCATCATCTGGAAACGCCATATATTTT	CASSQRGASSGNAIYF
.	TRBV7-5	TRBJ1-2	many	.	CISVPEASTEVGKTYGYTF
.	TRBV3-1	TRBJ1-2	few	TGTGCCAGCAGCCATCAGGTCACCCTTCGAAAGACCTATGGCTACACCTTC	CASSHQVTLRKTYGYTF
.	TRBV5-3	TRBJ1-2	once	TGTGCCAGATGTCGAGTAGTGGTGAGAAAGACCTATGGCTACACCTTC	CARCRVVVRKTYGYTF
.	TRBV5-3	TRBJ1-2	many	TGTGCCAGATACCCAGGAGTGGTGAGAAAGACCTATGGCTACACCTTC	CARYPGVVRKTYGYTF
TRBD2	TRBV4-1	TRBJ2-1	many	TGCGCCAGCAGCCTCCAATTGACTAGCGGGAACAACTACAATGAGCAGTTCTTC	CASSLQLTSGNNYNEQFF
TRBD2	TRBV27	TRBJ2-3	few	TGTGCCAGCAGTTCCCGACTAGCAGAGCAGTATTTT	CASSSRLAEQYF
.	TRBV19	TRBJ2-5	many	TGTGCCAGTAGTGGACTACGAGAGACCCAGTACTTC	CASSGLRETQYF
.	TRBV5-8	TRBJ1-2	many	TGTGCCAGCAGCGCCCGGGACCGGACCATTTACACCTTC	CASSARDRTIYTF
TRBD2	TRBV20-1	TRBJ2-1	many	TGCAGTGCTAGTTCGGGGGGGCTGGAATACAATGAGCAGTTCTTC	CSASSGGLEYNEQFF
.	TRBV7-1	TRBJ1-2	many	TGTGCCAGCAGCAAAGGGTATCACGAGGGAAAGACCTATGGCTACACCTTC	CASSKGYHEGKTYGYTF
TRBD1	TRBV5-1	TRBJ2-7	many	TGCGCCAGCAGCTGGGGCGGGACAGGGTCCTACGAGCAGTACTTC	CASSWGGTGSYEQYF
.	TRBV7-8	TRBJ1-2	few	TGTGCCAGCAGCAGTCGGACGTTTACCCGAAAGACCTATGGCTACACCTTC	CASSSRTFTRKTYGYTF
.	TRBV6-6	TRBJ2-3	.	TGTGCCAGCAGTTACTCCGAAGATACGCAGTATTTT	CASSYSEDTQYF
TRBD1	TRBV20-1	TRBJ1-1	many	TGCAGTGCTAGGAGTGGACAGGGGATTACTGAAGCTTTCTTT	CSARSGQGITEAFF
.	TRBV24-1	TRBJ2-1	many	TGTGCCACCAGTGCATGGGACGGGGAGAGACAGTTCTTC	CATSAWDGERQFF
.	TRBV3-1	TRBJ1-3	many	TGTGCCAGCAGCCAAGGATTAGGGGACTCTGGAAACACCATATATTTT	CASSQGLGDSGNTIYF
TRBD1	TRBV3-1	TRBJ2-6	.	TGTGCCAGCAGCCAATTACAGGGGACCTTCTCTGGGGCCAACGTCCTGACTTTC	CASSQLQGTFSGANVLTF
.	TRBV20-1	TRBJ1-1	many	TGCAGTGCTAGATCCGGGTTGAACACTGAAGCTTTCTTT	CSARSGLNTEAFF
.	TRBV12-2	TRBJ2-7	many	TGTGCAAGTCGCTCTAACCCTTTACGGAGCTCCTACGAGCAGTACTTC	CASRSNPLRSSYEQYF
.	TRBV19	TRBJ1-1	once	TGTGCCTGTAGTATATCCGGGAACACTGAAGCTTTCTTT	CACSISGNTEAFF
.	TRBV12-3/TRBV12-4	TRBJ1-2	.	TGTGCCAGCAGTTTAGCAAGACAGGCGGCAACGGGTGGCTACACCTTC	CASSLARQAATGGYTF
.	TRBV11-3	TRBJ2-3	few	TGTGCCAGCAGCTCCAGGTATTTGGATACGCAGTATTTT	CASSSRYLDTQYF
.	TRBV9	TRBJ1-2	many	TGTGCCAGCAGCGTAGCCGGGGTATCCTATGGCTACACCTTC	CASSVAGVSYGYTF
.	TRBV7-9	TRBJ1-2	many	TGTGCCAGCAGCTTAAACGGGGGAAGTGGCTACACCTTC	CASSLNGGSGYTF
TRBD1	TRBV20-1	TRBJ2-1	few	TGCAGTGCTAGAAGTGACAGGGTCGTGGATGAGCAGTTCTTC	CSARSDRVVDEQFF
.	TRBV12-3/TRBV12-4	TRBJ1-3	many	TGTACCAGCACCCTTGGTCCTGGAAACACCATATATTTT	CTSTLGPGNTIYF
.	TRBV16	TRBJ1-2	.	TGTGCCAGCAGCACAGAGATGGTCGTTAGAAAGACCTATGGCTACACCTTC	CASSTEMVVRKTYGYTF
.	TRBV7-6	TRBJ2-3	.	TGTGCCAGCAGCCCGGTCGGTGTGATTTCAGATACGCAGTATTTT	CASSPVGVISDTQYF
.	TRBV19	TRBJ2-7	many	TGTGCCAGTAGTATAGCGGGCAGGGGAGACTACGAGCAGTACTTC	CASSIAGRGDYEQYF
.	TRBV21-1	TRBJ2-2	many	TGTGCCAGCAGCAAAGACGACGGGGAGCTGTTTTTT	CASSKDDGELFF
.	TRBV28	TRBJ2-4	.	TGTGCCAGCAGTTTCGCCGGGCAGGGTGGGTTTCTTGGGTTC	CASSFAGQGGFLGF
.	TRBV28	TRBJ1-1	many	TGTGCCAGCAGTCGCCTTGACACTGAAGCTTTCTTT	CASSRLDTEAFF
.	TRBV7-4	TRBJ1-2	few	TGTGCCAGCAGCGAGTCCCTTTCAGCTCGAAAGACCTATGGCTACACCTTC	CASSESLSARKTYGYTF
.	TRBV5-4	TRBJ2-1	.	TGTGCCAGCAGCTTGGGGGGTTTCGGCGGTGAGCAGTTCTTC	CASSLGGFGGEQFF
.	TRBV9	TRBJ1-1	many	TGTGCCAGCAGCCCCTTAGACCATATAGAAGCTTTCTTT	CASSPLDHIEAFF
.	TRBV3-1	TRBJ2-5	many	TGTGCCAGCAGCGAAATCGGTCCCATTTCTTTCTCTGAGACCCAGTACTTC	CASSEIGPISFSETQYF
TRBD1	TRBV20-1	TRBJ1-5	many	TGCAGTGCTGTCCCCGGGACAGCTAATCAGCCCCAGCATTTT	CSAVPGTANQPQHF
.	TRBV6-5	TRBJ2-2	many	TGTGCCAGCAGTGCTAGGGGAGGTCACACCGGGGAGCTGTTTTTT	CASSARGGHTGELFF
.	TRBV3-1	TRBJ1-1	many	TGTGCCAGCAGCGCAATAGGTCCCATTTCAATTCGCACTGAAGCTTTCTTT	CASSAIGPISIRTEAFF
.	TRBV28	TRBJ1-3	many	TGTGCCAGCAGCCGCGGGACCTCTGGAAACACCATATATTTT	CASSRGTSGNTIYF
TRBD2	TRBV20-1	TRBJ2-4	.	TGCAGTGCTAGGGTATCAACTAGCGGGGGGGCTATTACCCAGTACTTC	CSARVSTSGGAITQYF
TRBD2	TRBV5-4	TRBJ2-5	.	TGTGCCAGCAGCTTGTCCTCGACTAGCGGGCAAGAGACCCAGTACTTC	CASSLSSTSGQETQYF
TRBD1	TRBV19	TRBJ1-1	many	TGTGCCAGTAGGCCGGACGCAGGGGGCAGGACTGAAGCTTTCTTT	CASRPDAGGRTEAFF